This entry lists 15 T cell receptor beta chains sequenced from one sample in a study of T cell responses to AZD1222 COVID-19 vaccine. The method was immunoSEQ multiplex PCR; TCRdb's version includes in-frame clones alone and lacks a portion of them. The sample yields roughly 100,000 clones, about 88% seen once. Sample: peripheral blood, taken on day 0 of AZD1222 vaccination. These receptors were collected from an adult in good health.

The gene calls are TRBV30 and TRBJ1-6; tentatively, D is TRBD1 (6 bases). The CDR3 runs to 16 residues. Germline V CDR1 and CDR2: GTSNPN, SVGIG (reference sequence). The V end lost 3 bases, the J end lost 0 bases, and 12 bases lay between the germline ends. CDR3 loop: CAWSIQGSSYNSPLHF. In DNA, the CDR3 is TGTGCCTGGAGCATTCAGGGGAGCTCCTATAATTCACCCCTCCACTTT.

As DNA, the CDR3 is TGTGCCAGCAGTTACTCGGGACTGGTCGGGGATACGCAGTATTTT. Translating gives CASSYSGLVGDTQYF. The gene calls are TRBV6-5 and TRBJ2-3; tentatively, D is TRBD2 (6 bases). The germline CDR1 and CDR2 sequences are MNHEY and SVGAGI. V shed 0 bases and J shed 6 bases, with 13 bases lying between them. This CDR3 contains 15 residues.

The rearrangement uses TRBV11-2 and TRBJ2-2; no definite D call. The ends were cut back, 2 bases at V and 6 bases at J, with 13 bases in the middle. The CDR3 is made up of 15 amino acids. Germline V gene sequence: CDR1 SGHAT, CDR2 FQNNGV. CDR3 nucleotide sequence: TGTGCCAGCAGCTTACCCAGAGAATTCGCCGGGGAGCTGTTTTTT. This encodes CASSLPREFAGELFF.

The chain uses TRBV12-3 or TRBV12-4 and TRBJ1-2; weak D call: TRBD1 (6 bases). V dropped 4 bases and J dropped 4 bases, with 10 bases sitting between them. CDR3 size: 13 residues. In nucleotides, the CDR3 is TGTGCCAGCAGTTACAGGGCCAGCTATGGCTACACCTTC. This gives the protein CASSYRASYGYTF.

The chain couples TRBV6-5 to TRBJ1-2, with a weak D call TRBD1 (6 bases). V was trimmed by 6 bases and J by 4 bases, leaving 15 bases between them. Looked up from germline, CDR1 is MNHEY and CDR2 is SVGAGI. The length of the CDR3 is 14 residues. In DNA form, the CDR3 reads TGTGCCAGCAGCGACTGGACAGACGCCTATGGCTACACCTTC. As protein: CASSDWTDAYGYTF.

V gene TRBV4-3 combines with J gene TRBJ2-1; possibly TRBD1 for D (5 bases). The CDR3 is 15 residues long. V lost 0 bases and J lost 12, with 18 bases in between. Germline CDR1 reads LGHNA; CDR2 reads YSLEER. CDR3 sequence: CASSQDSAGSRVQFF. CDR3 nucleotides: TGCGCCAGCAGCCAAGATTCCGCCGGTAGCAGGGTGCAGTTCTTC.

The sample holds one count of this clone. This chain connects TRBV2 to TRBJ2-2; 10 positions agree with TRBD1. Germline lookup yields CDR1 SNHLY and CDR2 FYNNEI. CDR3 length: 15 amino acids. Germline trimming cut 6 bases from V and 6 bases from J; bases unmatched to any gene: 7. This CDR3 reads CASRLGQGKAGELFF. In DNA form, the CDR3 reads TGTGCCAGCAGGCTGGGACAGGGGAAGGCCGGGGAGCTGTTTTTT.

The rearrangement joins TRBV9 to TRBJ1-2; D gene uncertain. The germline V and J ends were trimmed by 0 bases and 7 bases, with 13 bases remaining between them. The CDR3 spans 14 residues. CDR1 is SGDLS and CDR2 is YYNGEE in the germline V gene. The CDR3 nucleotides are TGTGCCAGCAGCGTAGGCCGGACCGGGAGTGGCTACACCTTC. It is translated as CASSVGRTGSGYTF.

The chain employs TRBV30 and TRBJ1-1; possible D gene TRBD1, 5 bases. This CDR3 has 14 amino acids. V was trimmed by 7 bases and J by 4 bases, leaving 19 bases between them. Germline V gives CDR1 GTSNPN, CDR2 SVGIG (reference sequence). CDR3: CASSYWGLVTEAFF. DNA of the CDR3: TGTGCCTCCTCCTATTGGGGCTTGGTCACTGAAGCTTTCTTT.

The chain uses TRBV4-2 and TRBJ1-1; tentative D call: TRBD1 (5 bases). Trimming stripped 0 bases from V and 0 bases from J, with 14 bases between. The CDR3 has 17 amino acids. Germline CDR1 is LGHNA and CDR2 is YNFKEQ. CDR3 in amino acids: CASSQDPNRPMNTEAFF. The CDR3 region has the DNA TGTGCCAGCAGCCAAGACCCGAACAGGCCTATGAACACTGAAGCTTTCTTT.

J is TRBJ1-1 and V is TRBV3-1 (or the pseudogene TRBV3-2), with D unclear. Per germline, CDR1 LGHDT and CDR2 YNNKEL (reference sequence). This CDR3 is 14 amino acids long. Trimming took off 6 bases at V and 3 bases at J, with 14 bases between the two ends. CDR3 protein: CASRSWGSDTEAFF. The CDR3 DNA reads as TGTGCCAGCAGGAGTTGGGGAAGTGACACTGAAGCTTTCTTT.

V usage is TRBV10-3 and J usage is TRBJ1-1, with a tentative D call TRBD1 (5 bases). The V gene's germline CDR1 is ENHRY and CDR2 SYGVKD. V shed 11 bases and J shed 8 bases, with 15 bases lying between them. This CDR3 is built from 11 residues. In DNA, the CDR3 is TGTGCCCCCTGGCGCAGGGCCGAAGCTTTCTTT. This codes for CAPWRRAEAFF.

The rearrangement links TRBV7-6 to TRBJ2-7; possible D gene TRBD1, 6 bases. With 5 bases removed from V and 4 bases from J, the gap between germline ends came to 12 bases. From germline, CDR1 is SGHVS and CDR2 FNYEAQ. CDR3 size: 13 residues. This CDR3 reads CASSRTDLYEQYF. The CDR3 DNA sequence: TGTGCCAGCAGCCGGACAGACCTTTACGAGCAGTACTTC.

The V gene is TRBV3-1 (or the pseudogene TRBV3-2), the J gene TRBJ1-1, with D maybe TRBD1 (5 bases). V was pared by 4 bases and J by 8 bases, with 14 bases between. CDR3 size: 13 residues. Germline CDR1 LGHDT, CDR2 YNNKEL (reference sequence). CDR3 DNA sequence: TGTGCCAGCAGCCTCCTTGGGGGGAGGGAAGCTTTCTTT. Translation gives CASSLLGGREAFF.

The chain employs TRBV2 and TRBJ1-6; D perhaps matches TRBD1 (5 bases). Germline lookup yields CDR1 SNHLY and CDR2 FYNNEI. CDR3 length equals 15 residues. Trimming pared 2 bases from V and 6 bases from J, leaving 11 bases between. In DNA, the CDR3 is TGTGCCAGCAGTGAATTTGGGCAGGGTAATTCACCCCTCCACTTT. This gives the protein CASSEFGQGNSPLHF.